The clone carrying this T cell receptor (beta chain) was seen a handful of times. RNA transcripts gave rise to amplified TCR beta CDR3 regions. The HTBI primer set drove a first-round RT-PCR of the TCR CDR3. TCRdb called the multiplex PCR reads again in MiXCR, with one record for every CDR3 protein. Found here are roughly 580,000 distinct CDR3 sequences, approximately 15% of them singletons; the top ten hold roughly 5.5%. The CDR3 has 12 amino acids. V lost 3 bases, J lost 5 bases, and 10 bases lay in between. In germline, CDR1 is GTSNPN, CDR2 SVGIG (reference sequence). This record belongs to a study of T cells in Graves' hyperthyroidism and ophthalmopathy.

The chain combines TRBV30 with TRBJ1-1; D remains ambiguous. The sequencing input was blood. The sequence was collected from a woman between 25 and 40 years old with Graves' hyperthyroidism that later progressed to Graves' ophthalmopathy. The CDR3 DNA follows: TGTGCCTGGAGGCGGGGAGGGACTGAAGCTTTCTTT. Amino acid sequence: CAWRRGGTEAFF.